This T cell receptor (beta chain) was documented in a study of CXCR3-negative and CXCR3-positive naive CD8 T cells. Points on this clonotype: Antigen specificity is unknown.

The libraries of TRB cDNA were constructed through 5' RACE using UMI labels. After re-calling the 5' RACE reads, TCRdb lists one entry per CDR3 protein, DNA absent. The sample totals around 63,000 distinct CDR3 sequences; its top ten clones hold about 4.9%. CDR1 is MNHNY and CDR2 is SVGAGI in the germline V gene (reference sequence). The CDR3 consists of 14 residues. Broader study findings: Cryopreservation partially decreased CXCR3 expression, and most assays used fresh PBMCs. CXCR3-positive naive cells carried more hydrophobic TRB CDR3s than CXCR3-negative naive cells did.

The sample comprised naive CXCR3+ CD8+ T cells from blood. As to subset: CD45RO-CCR7+CD27+CD95- naive CD8+ T cells expressing CXCR3 (TNR3+). This TCR was recovered from a human donor in good health. Some clones in this sample may be carry-over from other donors' samples. This chain joins TRBV6-6 and TRBJ2-7. The CDR3 protein is CASSLSWDSYEQYF.